The present T cell receptor (beta chain) was sequenced within a study of CD8+ T cells in alopecia areata. Background on the study: The study gave treated patients oral tofacitinib at 5 to 10 mg twice daily. Notes on the study in general: Numerous clones, expanded in lesions, remained in scalp and blood during tofacitinib.

As the sequencing template, cDNA was produced by extracting RNA and reverse transcribing it. The assay was immunoSEQ multiplex PCR, and TCRdb's table has in-frame clones only and misses some. Among approximately 200,000 clones, 60% to 70% were seen once, and the ten largest hold 3.3%. After removal of 0 bases from V and 3 bases from J, the junction contained 8 bases not matched to a gene. This CDR3 contains 16 residues. Germline CDR1 is SGHNT and CDR2 is YYREEE (reference sequence). A word on this clone: The target antigen is unknown.

Treatment described: oral pan-JAK inhibitor, 5-10 mg twice daily. The origin of this receptor is a human donor with alopecia areata. The chain has TRBV5-4 and TRBJ2-7; 8 positions agree with TRBD1. Specimen: CD4+ T cells sorted from blood, collected at week 4, from a patient treated with tofacitinib. CDR3: CASSLAGQGLLYEQYF. The CDR3 DNA reads as TGTGCCAGCAGCTTGGCCGGACAGGGCCTCCTCTACGAGCAGTACTTC.